A single sample is the source of the 26 T cell receptor delta chains below, sequenced in a study of gamma-delta chains in newborns, infants, children. TCRdb re-called the reads through CATT. The profile covers roughly 11,000 delta-chain clones, with 3.5% appearing a single time and more than 8% taken by the ten largest. Sequencing was carried out using blood. All receptors derive from a child who was a newborn, infant or young child, either healthy, febrile or measles-vaccinated (not recorded which).

The chain is built from TRDV1 and TRDJ1; possible D gene TRDD2, 5 bases. V gave up 0 bases and J gave up 10 bases, with 12 bases separating them. Germline CDR1 is TSWWSYY and CDR2 is QGS. The CDR3 consists of 13 residues. CDR3 coding DNA: TGTGCTCTTGGGGAACTGGCCCTACGGCGACTCATCTTT. Its translation: CALGELALRRLIF.

This clone is medium-sized. The chain links TRDV2 to TRDJ2; D unclear. The germline CDR1 and CDR2 sequences are GEAIGNYY and EKD. Trimming left V 4 bases short and J 0 bases short, with 11 bases between. CDR3 length: 15 residues. The CDR3 DNA is TGTGCCTGTGATGGGCTTACTTCTTTGACAGCACAACTCTTCTTT. Translated, it gives CACDGLTSLTAQLFF.

V is TRDV1 and J is TRDJ1, with 11 bases matching TRDD3. The germline V gene has CDR1 TSWWSYY and CDR2 QGS. V was clipped by 2 bases and J by 3 bases; unmatched bases: 23. The CDR3 is made up of 22 amino acids. The CDR3 DNA is TGTGCTCTTGGGGAAAATAGCCCCAGTACTGGGGGATATGGGTCGGGCTCCGATAAACTCATCTTT. Translated, it gives CALGENSPSTGGYGSGSDKLIF.

In its sample, this clone was seen a few times. A read error may account for a junction end that differs from germline. Other DNA sequences in this sample translate to the same CDR3. The chain couples TRDV1 to TRDJ1; D gene uncertain. Germline V gene lookup returns CDR1 TSWWSYY and CDR2 QGS. The CDR3 has 12 residues. The CDR3 sequence is CALGTMPDKLIF. CDR3 in DNA: TGTGCCCTTGGGACCATGCCCGATAAACTCATCTTT.

This clone was observed a handful of times. A far larger clone lies a single base away; this is likely a read error. J is TRDJ1 and V is TRDV2, with 7 bases lining up with TRDD3. V was clipped by 0 bases and J by 2 bases; unmatched bases: 17. This CDR3 is built from 19 residues. Germline values: CDR1 GEAIGNYY, CDR2 EKD. The CDR3 DNA reads as TGTGCCTGTGACACCGTGCGGGGGGATCGTGTTGAATCAACCGATAAACTCATCTTT. Protein: CACDTVRGDRVESTDKLIF.

This clone has only a few counts. A much larger clone lies a single base off, so this may be a read error. Other DNA variants within this sample encode the same CDR3. V gene TRAV29/DV5 combines with J gene TRDJ1; 10 bases agree with TRDD3. Per the germline V gene, CDR1 is NSMFDY and CDR2 is ISSIKDK. The CDR3 contains 18 residues. As DNA, the CDR3 is TGTGCGGCAAGCGCTGGCCTTCCCGAACTGGGGGATTACGATAAACTCATCTTT. Translation gives CAASAGLPELGDYDKLIF.

This clone was seen a few times. The rearrangement joins TRDV1 to TRDJ1, with D perhaps matching TRDD2 (5 bases). Germline CDR1 and CDR2: TSWWSYY and QGS. With 3 bases removed from V and 4 bases from J, the gap between germline ends came to 24 bases. This CDR3 spans 18 amino acids. DNA of the CDR3: TGTGCTCTTGGGGATCCTGCCTCCATCTACGACTCCTACGATAAACTCATCTTT. Protein: CALGDPASIYDSYDKLIF.

This clone was counted only a few times. The chain recombines TRDV1 with TRDJ1; D might be TRDD3 (6 bases). Germline V gene sequence: CDR1 TSWWSYY, CDR2 QGS. This CDR3 has 21 amino acids. The V end lost 5 bases, the J end lost 7 bases, and 38 bases lay between the germline ends. CDR3 sequence: CALGPAPKAFGLGRGRAKLIF. The CDR3 region has the DNA TGTGCTCTTGGGCCCGCTCCGAAGGCCTTCGGGCTGGGGCGGGGGAGGGCTAAACTCATCTTT.

The rearrangement uses TRDV1 and TRDJ1, with D perhaps TRDD3 (6 bases). Germline lookup yields CDR1 TSWWSYY and CDR2 QGS. The CDR3 loop spans 14 amino acids. V lost 5 bases, J lost 6 bases, and 16 bases lay in between. CDR3 sequence (DNA): TGTGCTCTTGGGTCCCCCGGGGGAGTGAATAAACTCATCTTT. Amino acids: CALGSPGGVNKLIF.

This clone was seen only a few times. The rearrangement uses TRDV1 and TRDJ2; D uncertain. V was cut by 5 bases and J by 6 bases, with 19 bases left in between. The CDR3 runs to 16 residues. Germline CDR1 reads TSWWSYY; CDR2 reads QGS. CDR3 protein: CALGPGRRPRAAQLFF. The CDR3, as DNA: TGTGCTCTTGGGCCCGGTCGACGCCCGAGGGCAGCACAACTCTTCTTT.

In this sample, this clone turned up a few times. CDR3 region: CACDFLPEGDEGDKLIF. The CDR3 DNA follows: TGTGCCTGTGACTTCCTACCTGAGGGGGATGAAGGCGATAAACTCATCTTT. This chain uses TRDV2 with TRDJ1; possibly TRDD2 or TRDD3 for D (7 bases each). Trimming took off 3 bases at V and 4 bases at J, with 23 bases between the two ends. The CDR3 extends over 17 amino acids. Germline V gene lookup returns CDR1 GEAIGNYY and CDR2 EKD.

This clone was counted between two and nine times. Different DNA sequences within this sample yield the same CDR3. This chain joins TRDV1 and TRDJ1; D is unclear. This CDR3 spans 16 amino acids. Germline loops: CDR1 TSWWSYY, CDR2 QGS. Trimming removed 4 bases at V and 5 bases at J, with 20 bases between. The CDR3 DNA reads as TGTGCTCTTGGGGTCCCACTCGGGCGAAGTAGGGATAAACTCATCTTT. It translates to CALGVPLGRSRDKLIF.

This clone was seen a handful of times. TCRdb shows a much larger clone's protein in place of this DNA's translation, and the two differ at residue 3, likely through a read error; the protein shown is translated from the DNA. This rearrangement joins TRDV2 to TRDJ3, with 12 bases aligning to TRDD3. Germline CDR1 GEAIGNYY, CDR2 EKD. This CDR3 contains 18 residues. The CDR3 loop reads CARDTLGDTHWDTRQMFF. CDR3 DNA: TGTGCCCGTGACACCCTGGGGGATACGCACTGGGACACCCGACAGATGTTTTTC.

This clone is labeled as medium-sized (0.01 to 0.1%). Additional DNA sequences in this sample encode the identical CDR3. The rearrangement joins TRDV2 to TRDJ3, with D perhaps TRDD3 (6 bases). The CDR3 is 19 amino acids. Germline V CDR1 and CDR2: GEAIGNYY, EKD. V shed 0 bases and J shed 0 bases, with 14 bases lying between them. The chain's CDR3 is CACDTAGGTRSWDTRQMFF. CDR3 nucleotide sequence: TGTGCCTGTGACACCGCAGGGGGGACCCGCTCCTGGGACACCCGACAGATGTTTTTC.

In the case of this clone: The sample contains more than one DNA sequence encoding this CDR3. V and J are TRDV1 and TRDJ1; possibly TRDD2 for D (6 bases). CDR1 is TSWWSYY and CDR2 is QGS in the germline V gene. The V gene lost 3 bases and the J gene lost 8 bases, with 13 bases spanning the gap. This CDR3 region has 13 residues. CDR3: CALGDSYSTKLIF. The CDR3 DNA is TGTGCTCTTGGGGACTCCTACTCTACGAAACTCATCTTT.

This clone was detected only a few times. A much bigger clone sits one base away, suggesting this may be a read error. The V call is TRDV2, the J call TRDJ1; 10 bases map to TRDD3. V shed 3 bases, J shed 7 bases, and the junction held 4 bases outside the gene matches. The CDR3 runs to 13 residues. Germline lookup yields CDR1 GEAIGNYY and CDR2 EKD. This chain's CDR3 is CACDYWGIGKLIF. CDR3 nucleotide sequence: TGTGCCTGTGACTACTGGGGGATTGGTAAACTCATCTTT.

By sample fraction, this clone is medium-sized (0.01 to 0.1%). The gene calls are TRDV3 and TRDJ1; 13 nucleotides agree with TRDD3. The V and J ends lost 2 bases and 0 bases, in that order; junction bases with no gene match: 15. CDR1 is TVYSNPD and CDR2 is GDNSRS in the germline V gene (reference sequence). The CDR3 is 19 residues long. The CDR3 here is CAFPTLYWGIRPHTDKLIF. The CDR3 bases are TGTGCCTTTCCTACGTTATACTGGGGGATACGCCCGCACACCGATAAACTCATCTTT. The full variable domain, its missing parts supplied by reference TRDV3 and TRDJ1, is CDKVTQSSPDQTVASGSEVVLLCTYDTVYSNPDLFWYRIRPDYSFQFVFYGDNSRSEGADFTQGRFSVKHILTQKAFHLVISPVRTEDSATYYCAFPTLYWGIRPHTDKLIFGKGTRVTVEP.

The chain uses TRDV1 and TRDJ1; no clear D. TCRdb records no J gene; here it was assigned by comparing the DNA to germline. Germline CDR1 and CDR2: TSWWSYY and QGS. The CDR3 spans 13 residues. V lost 6 bases, J lost 6 bases, and 14 bases lay in between. The CDR3 DNA sequence: TGTGCTCTTGGAGTATCCCGCTTTTATAAACTCATCTTT. It codes for CALGVSRFYKLIF.

Only a few counts were recorded for this clone. This may arise from a read error, as a much more abundant clone is one base away. The V call is TRDV2, the J call TRDJ1; D ambiguous. The V and J ends lost 5 bases and 0 bases respectively, with 9 bases between them. The germline V gene has CDR1 GEAIGNYY and CDR2 EKD. The CDR3 covers 13 residues. The CDR3 spells CACGALDTDKLIF. The CDR3 region has the DNA TGTGCCTGTGGTGCTTTGGACACCGATAAACTCATCTTT.

A J gene of TRDJ3 was called, though the V gene was not; no check of the table's D call, TRDD3, against the DNA was made. CDR3 length equals 18 residues. The CDR3 bases are TGTGCCTGTGACACCATGACGTTAGGCTTAAAGGACACCCGACAGATGTTTTTC. It yields the protein CACDTMTLGLKDTRQMFF.

A few counts support this clone. The V and J genes are TRDV1 and TRDJ1; no firm D call. The CDR3 runs 17 residues. Germline values: CDR1 TSWWSYY, CDR2 QGS. The V and J ends lost 3 bases and 1 base respectively, with 18 bases between them. As DNA, the CDR3 is TGTGCTCTTGGGGACTTACTACGGGCGAGGCCCACCGATAAACTCATCTTT. Translation gives CALGDLLRARPTDKLIF.

This clone is medium-sized by share. The chain is built from TRAV29/DV5 and TRDJ1, with a tentative D call TRDD3 (7 bases). Germline CDR1 is NSMFDY and CDR2 is ISSIKDK. The CDR3 length is 16 residues. Trimming took off 2 bases at V and 0 bases at J, with 17 bases between the two ends. CDR3 loop: CAAREFLGGYTDKLIF. The CDR3 nucleotides read TGTGCAGCAAGGGAGTTCCTAGGGGGATACACCGATAAACTCATCTTT.

Comments on this clone: One junction end does not reproduce the germline sequence, and a read error may be involved. The chain uses TRDV2 and TRDJ1, with D perhaps matching TRDD3 (6 bases). There are 16 residues in the CDR3. CDR1 and CDR2 (germline): GEAIGNYY, EKD. The chain's CDR3 is CACGTLGFSYTDKLIF. The CDR3 DNA reads TGTGCCTGTGGCACCCTGGGGTTCTCGTACACCGATAAACTCATCTTT.

The chain uses TRDV2 and TRDJ3; D is ambiguous. The V end was cut by 3 bases, the J end by 0 bases, with 11 bases between. From germline, CDR1 is GEAIGNYY and CDR2 EKD. The CDR3 extends over 17 amino acids. CDR3 in amino acids: CACDSLKNSWDTRQMFF. As DNA, the CDR3 is TGTGCCTGTGACTCCCTAAAGAACTCCTGGGACACCCGACAGATGTTTTTC.

This clone was detected a few times. Sequence at one end of the junction differs from germline and may be a read error. Other DNA sequences of this sample code for an identical CDR3. This chain uses TRDV1 with TRDJ1, with unresolved D. The germline V gene encodes CDR1 TSWWSYY and CDR2 QGS. This CDR3 region has 15 residues. CDR3 coding DNA: TGTGCTCTTGGGGAACCCTCGGGGCCCGAAGATAAGCTCATCTTT. Translation: CALGEPSGPEDKLIF.

In DNA form, the CDR3 reads TGTGCTCTTGGAGCCTCAAGGGTGGGGGATCCCGTATATAGACTCATCTTT. This gives the protein CALGASRVGDPVYRLIF. V is TRDV1 and J is TRDJ1, with TRDD3 matching 8 bases. Trimming at V came to 6 bases and at J to 10 bases, leaving 22 bases not matched to a gene. The CDR3 loop spans 17 amino acids. Germline CDR1 and CDR2: TSWWSYY and QGS.